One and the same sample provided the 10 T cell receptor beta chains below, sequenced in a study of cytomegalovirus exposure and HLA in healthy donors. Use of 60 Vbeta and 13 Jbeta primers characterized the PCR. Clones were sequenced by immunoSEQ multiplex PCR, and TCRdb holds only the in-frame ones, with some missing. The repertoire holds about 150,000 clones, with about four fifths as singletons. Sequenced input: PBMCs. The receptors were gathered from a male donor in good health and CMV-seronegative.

Here the CDR3 DNA reads TGCGCCAGCAGCCCCCCTAGGGCAGGGGACGAGACCCAGTACTTC. Protein: CASSPPRAGDETQYF. V and J are TRBV5-1 and TRBJ2-5; tentatively, D is TRBD1 (6 bases). V lost 4 bases, J lost 5 bases, and 18 bases lay in between. The CDR3 totals 15 residues. The germline V gene encodes CDR1 SGHRS and CDR2 YFSETQ. The full variable domain, its missing parts supplied by reference TRBV5-1 and TRBJ2-5, is KAGVTQTPRYLIKTRGQQVTLSCSPISGHRSVSWYQQTPGQGLQFLFEYFSETQRNKGNFPGRFSGRQFSNSRSEMNVSTLELGDSALYLCASSPPRAGDETQYFGPGTRLLVL.

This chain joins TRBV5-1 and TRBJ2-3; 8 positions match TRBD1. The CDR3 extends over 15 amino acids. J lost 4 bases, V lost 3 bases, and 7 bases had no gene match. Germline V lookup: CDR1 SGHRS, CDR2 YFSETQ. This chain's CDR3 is CASSYGQGAADTQYF. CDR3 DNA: TGCGCCAGCAGCTACGGACAGGGAGCGGCAGATACGCAGTATTTT.

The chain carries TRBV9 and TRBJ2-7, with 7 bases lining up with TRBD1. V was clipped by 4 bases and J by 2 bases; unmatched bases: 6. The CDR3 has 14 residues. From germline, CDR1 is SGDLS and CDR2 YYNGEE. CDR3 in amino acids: CASSITGDPYEQYF. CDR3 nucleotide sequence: TGTGCCAGCAGCATTACAGGGGATCCCTACGAGCAGTACTTC.

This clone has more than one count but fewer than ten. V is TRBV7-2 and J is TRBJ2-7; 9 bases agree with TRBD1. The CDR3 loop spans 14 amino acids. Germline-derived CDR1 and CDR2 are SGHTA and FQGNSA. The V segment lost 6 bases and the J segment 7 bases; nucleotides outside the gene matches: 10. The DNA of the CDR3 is TGTGCCAGCAGGGCCGGGACAGGGAAGAGTGAGCAGTACTTC. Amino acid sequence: CASRAGTGKSEQYF. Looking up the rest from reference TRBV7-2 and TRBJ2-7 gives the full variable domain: GAGVSQSPSNKVTEKGKDVELRCDPISGHTALYWYRQSLGQGLEFLIYFQGNSAPDKSGLPSDRFSAERTGGSVSTLTIQRTQQEDSAVYLCASRAGTGKSEQYFGPGTRLTVT.

CDR3: CASNIEGANTEAFF. The CDR3, as DNA: TGTGCCAGCAACATAGAGGGGGCGAACACTGAAGCTTTCTTT. The genes are TRBV9 and TRBJ1-1, with TRBD1 matching over 7 bases. V lost 6 bases, J lost 1 base, and 6 bases stayed unmatched. There are 14 residues in the CDR3. The germline CDR1 and CDR2 sequences are SGDLS and YYNGEE.

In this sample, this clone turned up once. The CDR3 sequence: CASRYRSSSSYEQYF. The CDR3 DNA sequence: TGCGCCAGCCGATACAGGTCTTCTAGCTCCTACGAGCAGTACTTC. The V and J genes are TRBV5-1 and TRBJ2-7; D is possibly TRBD1 (5 bases). V shed 7 bases and J shed 0 bases, with 17 bases lying between them. The CDR3 has 15 residues. Germline assignment: CDR1 SGHRS and CDR2 YFSETQ. Full variable domain (remainder filled in from reference TRBV5-1 and TRBJ2-7): KAGVTQTPRYLIKTRGQQVTLSCSPISGHRSVSWYQQTPGQGLQFLFEYFSETQRNKGNFPGRFSGRQFSNSRSEMNVSTLELGDSALYLCASRYRSSSSYEQYFGPGTRLTVT.

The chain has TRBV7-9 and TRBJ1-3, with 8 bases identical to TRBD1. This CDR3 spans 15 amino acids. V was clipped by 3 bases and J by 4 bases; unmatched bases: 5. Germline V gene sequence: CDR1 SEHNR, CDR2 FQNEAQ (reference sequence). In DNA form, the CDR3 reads TGTGCCAGCAGCTTCGACAGGGGTTCGGGAAACACCATATATTTT. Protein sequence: CASSFDRGSGNTIYF.

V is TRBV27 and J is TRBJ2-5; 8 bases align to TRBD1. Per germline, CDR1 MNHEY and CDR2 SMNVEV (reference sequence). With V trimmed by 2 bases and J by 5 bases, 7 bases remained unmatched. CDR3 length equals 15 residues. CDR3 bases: TGTGCCAGCAGTTTAGGACAGGGTGGATGGGAGACCCAGTACTTC. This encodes CASSLGQGGWETQYF.

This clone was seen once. The CDR3 DNA sequence: TGCGCCAGCAGCCAAGTGGTTTTGGGGCGCGCCTACGAGCAGTACTTC. Amino acid sequence: CASSQVVLGRAYEQYF. V gene TRBV4-1 combines with J gene TRBJ2-7; D possibly corresponds to TRBD1 (5 bases). The V gene lost 1 base and the J gene lost 2 bases, with 15 bases spanning the gap. Germline lookup yields CDR1 MGHRA and CDR2 YSYEKL. This CDR3 contains 16 residues.

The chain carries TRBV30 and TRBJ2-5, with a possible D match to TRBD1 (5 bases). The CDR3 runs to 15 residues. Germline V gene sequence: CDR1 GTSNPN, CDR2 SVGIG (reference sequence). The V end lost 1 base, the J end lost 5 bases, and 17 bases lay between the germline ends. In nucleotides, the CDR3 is TGTGCCTGGAGTGACCCCCAGGGTCAATGGGAGACCCAGTACTTC. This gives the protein CAWSDPQGQWETQYF.